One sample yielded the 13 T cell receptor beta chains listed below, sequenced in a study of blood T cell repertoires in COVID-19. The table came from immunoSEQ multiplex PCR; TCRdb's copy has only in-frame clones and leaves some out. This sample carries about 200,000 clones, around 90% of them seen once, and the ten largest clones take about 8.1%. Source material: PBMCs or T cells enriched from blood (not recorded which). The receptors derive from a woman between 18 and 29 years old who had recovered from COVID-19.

CDR3 residues: CASSESKAGVGQGATDTQYF. CDR3 coding DNA: TGTGCCAGCAGTGAAAGTAAAGCCGGGGTCGGACAGGGGGCAACAGATACGCAGTATTTT. The chain uses TRBV6-1 and TRBJ2-3, with 11 bases identical to TRBD1. Germline V gene lookup returns CDR1 MNHNS and CDR2 SASEGT. The CDR3 loop spans 20 amino acids. Trimming cost V 2 bases and J 3 bases; bases outside gene matches: 16.

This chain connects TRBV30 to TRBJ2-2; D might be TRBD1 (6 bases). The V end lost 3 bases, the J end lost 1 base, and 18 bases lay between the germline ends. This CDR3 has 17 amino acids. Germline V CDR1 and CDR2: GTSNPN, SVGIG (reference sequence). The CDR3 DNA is TGTGCCTGGAGATCCAAGAACAGGGCGGGGAACACCGGGGAGCTGTTTTTT. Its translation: CAWRSKNRAGNTGELFF. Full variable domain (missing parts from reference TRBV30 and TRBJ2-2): SQTIHQWPATLVQPVGSPLSLECTVEGTSNPNLYWYRQAAGRGLQLLFYSVGIGQISSEVPQNLSASRPQDRQFILSSKKLLLSDSGFYLCAWRSKNRAGNTGELFFGEGSRLTVL.

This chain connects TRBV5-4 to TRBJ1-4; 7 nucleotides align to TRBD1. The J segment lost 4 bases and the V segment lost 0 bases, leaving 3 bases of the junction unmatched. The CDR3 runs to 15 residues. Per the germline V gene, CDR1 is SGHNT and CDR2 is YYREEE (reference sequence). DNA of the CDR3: TGTGCCAGCAGCTTGGAGACAGGGTTTAATGAAAAACTGTTTTTT. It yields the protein CASSLETGFNEKLFF. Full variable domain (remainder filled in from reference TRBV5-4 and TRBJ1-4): ETGVTQSPTHLIKTRGQQVTLRCSSQSGHNTVSWYQQALGQGPQFIFQYYREEENGRGNFPPRFSGLQFPNYSSELNVNALELDDSALYLCASSLETGFNEKLFFGSGTQLSVL.

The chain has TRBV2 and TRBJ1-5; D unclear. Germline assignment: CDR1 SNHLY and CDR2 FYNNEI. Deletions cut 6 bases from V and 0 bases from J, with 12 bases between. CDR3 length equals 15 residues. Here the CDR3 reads CASRGPRDSNQPQHF. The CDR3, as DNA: TGTGCCAGCAGGGGCCCCCGGGATAGCAATCAGCCCCAGCATTTT.

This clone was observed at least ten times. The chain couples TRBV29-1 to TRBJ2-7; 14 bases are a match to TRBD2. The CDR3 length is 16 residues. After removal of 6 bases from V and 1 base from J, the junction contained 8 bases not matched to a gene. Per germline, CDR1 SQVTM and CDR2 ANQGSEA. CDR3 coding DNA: TGCAGCGTCACCGGGACTAGCGGGGGAGAATCCTACGAGCAGTACTTC. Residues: CSVTGTSGGESYEQYF.

The CDR3 DNA sequence: TGTGCCAGCAGTTTATTTGGGGGACAGCAAACTAATGAAAAACTGTTTTTT. Encoded protein: CASSLFGGQQTNEKLFF. This sequence joins TRBV28 and TRBJ1-4; 7 positions match TRBD1. V lost 1 base, J lost 1 base, and 6 bases stayed unmatched. This CDR3 has 17 amino acids. Germline V gives CDR1 MDHEN, CDR2 SYDVKM.

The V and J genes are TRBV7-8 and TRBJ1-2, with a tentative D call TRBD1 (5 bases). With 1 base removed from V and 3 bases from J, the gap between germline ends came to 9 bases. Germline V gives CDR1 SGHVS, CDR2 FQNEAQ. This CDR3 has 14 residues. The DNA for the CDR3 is TGTGCCAGCAGCTTAGGTCGCAGGGACTATGGCTACACCTTC. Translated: CASSLGRRDYGYTF.

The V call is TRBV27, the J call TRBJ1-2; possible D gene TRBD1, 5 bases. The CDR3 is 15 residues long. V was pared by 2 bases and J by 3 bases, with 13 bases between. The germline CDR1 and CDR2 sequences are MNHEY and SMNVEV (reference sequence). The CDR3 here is CASSLLGQGDYGYTF. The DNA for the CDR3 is TGTGCCAGCAGTTTACTAGGGCAAGGGGACTATGGCTACACCTTC.

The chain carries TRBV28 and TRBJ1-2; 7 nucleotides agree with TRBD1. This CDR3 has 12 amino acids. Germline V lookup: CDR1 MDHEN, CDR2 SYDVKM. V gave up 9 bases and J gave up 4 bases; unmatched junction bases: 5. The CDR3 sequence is CASRQGSYGYTF. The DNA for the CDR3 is TGTGCCAGTCGACAGGGATCCTATGGCTACACCTTC.

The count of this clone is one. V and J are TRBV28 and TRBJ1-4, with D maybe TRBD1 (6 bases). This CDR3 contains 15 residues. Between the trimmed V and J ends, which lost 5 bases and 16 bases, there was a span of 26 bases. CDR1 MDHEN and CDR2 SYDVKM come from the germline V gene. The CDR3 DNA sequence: TGTGCCAGCAGTCCGGACGGACAGCCAAGTGGAACTGGGTTTTTT. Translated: CASSPDGQPSGTGFF.

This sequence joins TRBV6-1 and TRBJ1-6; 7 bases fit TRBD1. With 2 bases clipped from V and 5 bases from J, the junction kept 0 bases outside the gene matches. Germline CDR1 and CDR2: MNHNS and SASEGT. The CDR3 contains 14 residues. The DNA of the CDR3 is TGTGCCAGCAGTGAAACAGGGGATAATTCACCCCTCCACTTT. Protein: CASSETGDNSPLHF.

In DNA form, the CDR3 reads TGCGCCAGCAGCCAAGATCGGTTCGCCAGGAAGAACACTGAAGCTTTCTTT. Amino acids: CASSQDRFARKNTEAFF. The chain couples TRBV4-1 to TRBJ1-1; no clear D. Germline V lookup: CDR1 MGHRA, CDR2 YSYEKL. CDR3 length: 17 residues. The ends were cut back, 0 bases at V and 1 base at J, with 15 bases in the middle.

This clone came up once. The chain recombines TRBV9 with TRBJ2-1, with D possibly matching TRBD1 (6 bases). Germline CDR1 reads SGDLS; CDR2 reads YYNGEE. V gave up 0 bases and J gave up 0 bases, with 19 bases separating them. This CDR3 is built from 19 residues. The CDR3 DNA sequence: TGTGCCAGCAGCGTAGGGGTGGGGGCCTTACAGAACTCCTACAATGAGCAGTTCTTC. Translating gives CASSVGVGALQNSYNEQFF.